This T cell receptor (beta chain) derives from a study of T cell changes during pregnancy in multiple sclerosis. Produced via immunoSEQ multiplex PCR; TCRdb's table is partial and in-frame only. The table lists tens of thousands of clones, around nine tenths of them singletons. The CDR3 has 15 residues. V lost 8 bases, J lost 0 bases, and 16 bases lay in between. Germline CDR1 MNHNS, CDR2 SASEGT. This clone was observed a single time. The receptor's source is a female donor with multiple sclerosis, enrolled in a pregnancy study. The chain couples TRBV6-1 to TRBJ1-2; possibly TRBD1 for D (6 bases). Sequencing used peripheral blood, obtained in the second trimester of pregnancy. The DNA for the CDR3 is TGTGCCAGCGGGGGAACAGGGATAGCTAACTATGGCTACACCTTC. Translation gives CASGGTGIANYGYTF.